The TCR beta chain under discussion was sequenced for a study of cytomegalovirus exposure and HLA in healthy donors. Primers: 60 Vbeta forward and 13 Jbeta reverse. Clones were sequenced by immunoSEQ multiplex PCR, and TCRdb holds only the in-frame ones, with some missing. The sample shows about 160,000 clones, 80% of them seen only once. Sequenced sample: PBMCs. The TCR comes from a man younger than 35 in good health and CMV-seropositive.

CDR3 residues: CASRLDRVSTDTQYF. The CDR3, as DNA: TGTGCCAGCAGGCTGGACAGGGTTAGCACAGATACGCAGTATTTT. The rearrangement links TRBV7-6 to TRBJ2-3; TRBD1 agrees at 8 bases. V lost 6 bases and J lost 0; bases outside the gene matches: 5. CDR3 length: 15 residues. In germline, CDR1 is SGHVS, CDR2 FNYEAQ. The whole variable domain, filled in from reference TRBV7-6 and TRBJ2-3, reads GAGVSQSPRYKVTKRGQDVALRCDPISGHVSLYWYRQALGQGPEFLTYFNYEAQQDKSGLPNDRFSAERPEGSISTLTIQRTEQRDSAMYRCASRLDRVSTDTQYFGPGTRLTVL.